This TCR beta chain was captured in a study of T cell responses to AZD1222 COVID-19 vaccine. Study as a whole: Samples with a second dose at about 4 or about 12 weeks were pooled together.

The length of the CDR3 is 15 residues. The V end lost 2 bases, the J end lost 3 bases, and 11 bases lay between the germline ends. Germline values: CDR1 MDHEN, CDR2 SYDVKM. This clone has only one observation. What it binds is unknown. The data were produced by immunoSEQ multiplex PCR, yet TCRdb's version contains in-frame clones alone and is incomplete. The data contain about 68,000 clones, roughly 90% of them singletons. Broader study findings: Close to half of all spike-specific TCRs reportedly target regions of the variants that are unmutated. Possibly, clonal diversity was underestimated; donors were largely white British and included more females.

The sequenced sample was peripheral blood, obtained on day 0 of AZD1222 vaccination. The chain joins TRBV28 to TRBJ1-5; D is possibly TRBD1 (6 bases). The TCR was taken from an adult in good health. CDR3 DNA sequence: TGTGCCAGCAGTTTACCCGGACAGCTCAATCAGCCCCAGCATTTT. Amino acid sequence: CASSLPGQLNQPQHF.